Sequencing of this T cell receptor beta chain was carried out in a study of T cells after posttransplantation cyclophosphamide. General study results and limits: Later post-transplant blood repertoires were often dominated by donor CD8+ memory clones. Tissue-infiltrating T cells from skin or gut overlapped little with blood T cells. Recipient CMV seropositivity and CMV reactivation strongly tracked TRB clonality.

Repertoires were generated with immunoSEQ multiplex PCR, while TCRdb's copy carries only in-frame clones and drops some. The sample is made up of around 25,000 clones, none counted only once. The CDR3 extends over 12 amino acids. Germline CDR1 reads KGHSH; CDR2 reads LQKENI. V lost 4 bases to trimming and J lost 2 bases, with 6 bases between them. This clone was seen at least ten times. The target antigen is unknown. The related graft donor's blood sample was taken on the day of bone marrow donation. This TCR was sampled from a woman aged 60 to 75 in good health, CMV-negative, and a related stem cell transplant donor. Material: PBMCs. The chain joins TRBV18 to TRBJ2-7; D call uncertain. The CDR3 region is CASSLTAYEQYF. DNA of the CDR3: TGTGCCAGCTCACTTACAGCCTACGAGCAGTACTTC.